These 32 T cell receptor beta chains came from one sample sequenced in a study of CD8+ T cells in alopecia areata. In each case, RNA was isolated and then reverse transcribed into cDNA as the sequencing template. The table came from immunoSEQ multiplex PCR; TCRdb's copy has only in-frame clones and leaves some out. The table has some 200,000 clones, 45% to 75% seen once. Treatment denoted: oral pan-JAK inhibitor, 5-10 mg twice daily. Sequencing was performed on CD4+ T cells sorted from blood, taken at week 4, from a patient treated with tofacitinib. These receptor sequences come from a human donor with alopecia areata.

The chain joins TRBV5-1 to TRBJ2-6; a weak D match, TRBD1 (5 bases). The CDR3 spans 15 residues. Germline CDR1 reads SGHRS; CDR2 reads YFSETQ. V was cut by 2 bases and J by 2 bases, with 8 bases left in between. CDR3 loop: CASSLGAAGANVLTF. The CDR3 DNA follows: TGCGCCAGCAGCTTAGGGGCCGCTGGGGCCAACGTCCTGACTTTC.

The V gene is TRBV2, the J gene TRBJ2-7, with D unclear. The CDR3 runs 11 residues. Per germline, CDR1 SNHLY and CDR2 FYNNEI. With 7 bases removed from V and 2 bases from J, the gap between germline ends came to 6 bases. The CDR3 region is CASILAYEQYF. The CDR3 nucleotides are TGTGCCAGCATCCTCGCCTACGAGCAGTACTTC.

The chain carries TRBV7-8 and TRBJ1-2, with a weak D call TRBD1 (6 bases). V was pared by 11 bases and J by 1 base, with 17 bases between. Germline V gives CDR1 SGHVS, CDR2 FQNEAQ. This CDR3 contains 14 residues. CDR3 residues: CAARKGQVNYGYTF. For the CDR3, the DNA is TGTGCCGCCCGGAAGGGACAAGTTAACTATGGCTACACCTTC.

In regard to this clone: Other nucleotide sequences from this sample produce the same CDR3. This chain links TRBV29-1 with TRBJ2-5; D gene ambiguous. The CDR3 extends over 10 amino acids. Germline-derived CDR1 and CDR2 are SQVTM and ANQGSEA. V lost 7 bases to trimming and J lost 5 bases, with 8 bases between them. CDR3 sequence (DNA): TGCAGCGGCCGATGGGAGACCCAGTACTTC. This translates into CSGRWETQYF.

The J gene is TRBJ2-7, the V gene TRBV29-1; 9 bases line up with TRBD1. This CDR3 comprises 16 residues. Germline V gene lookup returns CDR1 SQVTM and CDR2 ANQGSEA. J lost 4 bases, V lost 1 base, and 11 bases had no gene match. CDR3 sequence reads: CSVEVYEPGQGYEQYF. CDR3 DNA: TGCAGCGTTGAAGTATATGAACCGGGACAGGGATACGAGCAGTACTTC.

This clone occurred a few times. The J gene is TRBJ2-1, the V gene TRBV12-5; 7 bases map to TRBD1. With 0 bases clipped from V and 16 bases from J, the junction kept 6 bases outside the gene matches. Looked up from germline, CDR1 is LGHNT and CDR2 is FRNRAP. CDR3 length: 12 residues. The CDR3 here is CASGLVPKGAFF. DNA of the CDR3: TGTGCTAGTGGTTTGGTACCAAAGGGGGCATTCTTC.

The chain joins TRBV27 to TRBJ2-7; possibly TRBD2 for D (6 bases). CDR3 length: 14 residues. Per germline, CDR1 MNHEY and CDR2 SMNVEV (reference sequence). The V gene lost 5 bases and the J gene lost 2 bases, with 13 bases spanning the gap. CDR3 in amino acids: CASSLRLGPYEQYF. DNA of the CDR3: TGTGCCAGCAGTCTGAGACTAGGTCCCTACGAGCAGTACTTC.

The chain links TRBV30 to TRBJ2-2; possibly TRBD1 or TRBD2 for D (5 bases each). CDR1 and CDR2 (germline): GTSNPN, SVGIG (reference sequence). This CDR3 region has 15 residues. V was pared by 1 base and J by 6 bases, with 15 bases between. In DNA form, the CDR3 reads TGTGCCTGGAGTGAGGGGACGAGGGGTTCCGGGGAGCTGTTTTTT. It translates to CAWSEGTRGSGELFF. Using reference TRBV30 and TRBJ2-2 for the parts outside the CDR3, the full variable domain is SQTIHQWPATLVQPVGSPLSLECTVEGTSNPNLYWYRQAAGRGLQLLFYSVGIGQISSEVPQNLSASRPQDRQFILSSKKLLLSDSGFYLCAWSEGTRGSGELFFGEGSRLTVL.

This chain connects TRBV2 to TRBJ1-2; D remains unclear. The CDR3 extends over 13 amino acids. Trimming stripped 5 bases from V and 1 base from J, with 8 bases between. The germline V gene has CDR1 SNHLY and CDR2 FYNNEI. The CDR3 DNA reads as TGTGCCAGCAGTTCAGACTATAACTATGGCTACACCTTC. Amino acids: CASSSDYNYGYTF.

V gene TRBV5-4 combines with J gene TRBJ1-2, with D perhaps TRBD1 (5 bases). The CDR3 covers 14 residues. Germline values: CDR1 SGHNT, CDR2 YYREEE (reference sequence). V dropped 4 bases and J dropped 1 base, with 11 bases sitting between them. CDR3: CASSKTAGNYGYTF. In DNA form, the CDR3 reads TGTGCCAGCAGCAAGACAGCGGGTAACTATGGCTACACCTTC.

Here the CDR3 reads CASSVTGTADYEQYF. CDR3 nucleotide sequence: TGTGCCAGCAGTGTTACCGGGACCGCGGACTACGAGCAGTACTTC. This chain uses TRBV25-1 with TRBJ2-7; D could derive from TRBD1 or TRBD2 (5 bases each). Trimming removed 4 bases at V and 3 bases at J, with 16 bases between. Germline lookup yields CDR1 MGHDK and CDR2 SYGVNS. The CDR3 spans 15 residues.

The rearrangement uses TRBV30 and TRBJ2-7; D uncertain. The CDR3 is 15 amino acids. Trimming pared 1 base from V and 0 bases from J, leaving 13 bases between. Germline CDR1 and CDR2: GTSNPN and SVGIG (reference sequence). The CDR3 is CAWSGYITSSYEQYF. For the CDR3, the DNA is TGTGCCTGGAGTGGGTATATCACGAGCTCCTACGAGCAGTACTTC.

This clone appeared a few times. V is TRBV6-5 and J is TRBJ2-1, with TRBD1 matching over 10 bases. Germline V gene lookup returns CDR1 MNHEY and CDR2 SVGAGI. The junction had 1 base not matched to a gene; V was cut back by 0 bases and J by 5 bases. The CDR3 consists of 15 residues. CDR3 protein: CASSYSGQGNNEQFF. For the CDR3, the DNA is TGTGCCAGCAGTTACTCGGGACAGGGGAACAATGAGCAGTTCTTC.

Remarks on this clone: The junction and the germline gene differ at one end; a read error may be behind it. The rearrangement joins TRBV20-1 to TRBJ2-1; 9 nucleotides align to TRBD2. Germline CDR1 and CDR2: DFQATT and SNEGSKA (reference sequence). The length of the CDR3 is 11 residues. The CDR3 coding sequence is TGCAGTGCTAGTACCGGGACTAGCTTTGTCTTC. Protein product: CSASTGTSFVF.

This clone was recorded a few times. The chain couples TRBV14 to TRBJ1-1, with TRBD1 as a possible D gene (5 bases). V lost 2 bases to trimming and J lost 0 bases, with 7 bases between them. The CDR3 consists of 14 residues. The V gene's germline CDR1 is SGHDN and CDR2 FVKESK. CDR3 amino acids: CASSQRQLNTEAFF. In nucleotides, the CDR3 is TGTGCCAGCAGCCAACGACAGTTGAACACTGAAGCTTTCTTT.

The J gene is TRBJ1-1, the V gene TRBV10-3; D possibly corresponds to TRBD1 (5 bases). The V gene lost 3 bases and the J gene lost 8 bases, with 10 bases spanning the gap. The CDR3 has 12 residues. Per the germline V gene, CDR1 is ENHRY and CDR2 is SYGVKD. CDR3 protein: CAISDRNREAFF. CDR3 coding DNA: TGTGCCATCAGTGATCGGAACAGGGAAGCTTTCTTT.

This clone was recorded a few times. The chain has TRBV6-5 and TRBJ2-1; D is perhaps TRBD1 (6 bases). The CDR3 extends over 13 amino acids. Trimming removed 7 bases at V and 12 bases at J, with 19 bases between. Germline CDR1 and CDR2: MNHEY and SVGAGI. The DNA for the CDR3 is TGTGCCAGCAAGGGGACATCCCACCCCGGGCAGTTCTTC. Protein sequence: CASKGTSHPGQFF.

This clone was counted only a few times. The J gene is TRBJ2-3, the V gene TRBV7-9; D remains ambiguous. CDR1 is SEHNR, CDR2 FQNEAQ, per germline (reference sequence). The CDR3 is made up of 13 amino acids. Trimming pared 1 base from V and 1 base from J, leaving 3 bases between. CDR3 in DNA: TGTGCCAGCAGCTTAGTTGGCACAGATACGCAGTATTTT. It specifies CASSLVGTDTQYF. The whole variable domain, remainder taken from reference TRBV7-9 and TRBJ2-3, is DTGVSQNPRHKITKRGQNVTFRCDPISEHNRLYWYRQTLGQGPEFLTYFQNEAQLEKSRLLSDRFSAERPKGSFSTLEIQRTEQGDSAMYLCASSLVGTDTQYFGPGTRLTVL.

The CDR3 reads CASEQPQHF. In nucleotides, the CDR3 is TGCGCCAGTGAACAGCCCCAGCATTTT. V and J are TRBV23-1 and TRBJ1-5; D unresolved. Being an ORF, TRBV23-1 has a function that is uncertain. The V end was cut by 9 bases, the J end by 7 bases, with 4 bases between. The CDR3 contains 9 residues.

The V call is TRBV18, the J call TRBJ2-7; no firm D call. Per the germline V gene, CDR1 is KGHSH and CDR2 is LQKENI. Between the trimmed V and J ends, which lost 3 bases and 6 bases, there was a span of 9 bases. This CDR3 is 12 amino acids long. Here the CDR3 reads CASSPNPSEQYF. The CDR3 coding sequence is TGTGCCAGCTCACCGAACCCCTCCGAGCAGTACTTC.

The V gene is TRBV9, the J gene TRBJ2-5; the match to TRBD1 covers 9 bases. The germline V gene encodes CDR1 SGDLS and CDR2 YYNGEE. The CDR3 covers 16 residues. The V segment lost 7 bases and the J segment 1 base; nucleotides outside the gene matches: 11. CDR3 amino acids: CASVRGGGQGQETQYF. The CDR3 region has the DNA TGTGCCAGCGTCAGAGGAGGGGGACAGGGCCAAGAGACCCAGTACTTC. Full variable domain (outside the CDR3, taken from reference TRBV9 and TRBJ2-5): DSGVTQTPKHLITATGQRVTLRCSPRSGDLSVYWYQQSLDQGLQFLIQYYNGEERAKGNILERFSAQQFPDLHSELNLSSLELGDSALYFCASVRGGGQGQETQYFGPGTRLLVL.

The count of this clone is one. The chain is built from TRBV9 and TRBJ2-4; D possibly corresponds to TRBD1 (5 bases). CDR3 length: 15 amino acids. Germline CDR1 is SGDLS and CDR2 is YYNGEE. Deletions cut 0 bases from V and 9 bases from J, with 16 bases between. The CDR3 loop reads CASSVVAGREVIQYF. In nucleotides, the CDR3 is TGTGCCAGCAGCGTAGTGGCCGGCAGGGAAGTCATTCAGTACTTC.

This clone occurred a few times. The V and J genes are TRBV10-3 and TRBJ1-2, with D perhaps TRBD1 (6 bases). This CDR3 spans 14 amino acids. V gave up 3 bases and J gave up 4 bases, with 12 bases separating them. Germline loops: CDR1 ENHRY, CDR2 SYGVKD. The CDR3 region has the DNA TGTGCCATCAGTGATACAGGGCAAAGCTATGGCTACACCTTC. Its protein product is CAISDTGQSYGYTF.

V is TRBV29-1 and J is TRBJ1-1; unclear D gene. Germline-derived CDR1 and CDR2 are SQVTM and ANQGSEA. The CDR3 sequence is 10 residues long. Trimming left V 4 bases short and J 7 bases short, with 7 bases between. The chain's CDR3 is CSVVLYEAFF. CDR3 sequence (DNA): TGCAGCGTTGTTCTCTATGAAGCTTTCTTT.

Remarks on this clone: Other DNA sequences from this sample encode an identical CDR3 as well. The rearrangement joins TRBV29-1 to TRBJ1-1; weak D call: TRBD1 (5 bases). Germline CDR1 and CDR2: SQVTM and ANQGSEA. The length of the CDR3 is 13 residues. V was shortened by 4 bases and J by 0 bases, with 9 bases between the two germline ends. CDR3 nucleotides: TGCAGCGTTGGCCACAGGATGAACACTGAAGCTTTCTTT. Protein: CSVGHRMNTEAFF.

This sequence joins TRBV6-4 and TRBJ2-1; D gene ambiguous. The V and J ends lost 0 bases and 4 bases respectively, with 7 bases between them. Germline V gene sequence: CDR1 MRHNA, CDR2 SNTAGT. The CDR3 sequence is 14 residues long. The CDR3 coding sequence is TGTGCCAGCAGTGACTCTGGGCTTTACAATGAGCAGTTCTTC. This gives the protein CASSDSGLYNEQFF.

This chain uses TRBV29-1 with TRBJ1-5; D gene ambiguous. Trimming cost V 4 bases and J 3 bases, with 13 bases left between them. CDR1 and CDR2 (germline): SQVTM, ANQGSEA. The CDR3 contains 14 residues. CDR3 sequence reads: CSVAPDGVNQPQHF. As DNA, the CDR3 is TGCAGCGTTGCCCCCGACGGGGTCAATCAGCCCCAGCATTTT.

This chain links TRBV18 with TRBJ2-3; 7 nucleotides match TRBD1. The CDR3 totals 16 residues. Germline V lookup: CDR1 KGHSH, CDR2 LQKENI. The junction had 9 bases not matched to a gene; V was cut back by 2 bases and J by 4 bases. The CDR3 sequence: CASSPGVTGAADTQYF. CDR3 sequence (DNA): TGTGCCAGCTCACCAGGTGTAACAGGGGCGGCAGATACGCAGTATTTT.

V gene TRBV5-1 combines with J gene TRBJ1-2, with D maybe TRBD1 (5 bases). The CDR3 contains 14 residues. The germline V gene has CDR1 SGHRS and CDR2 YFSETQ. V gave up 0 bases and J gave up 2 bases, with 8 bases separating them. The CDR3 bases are TGCGCCAGCAGCTTGGAGGGGAACAACTATGGCTACACCTTC. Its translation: CASSLEGNNYGYTF.

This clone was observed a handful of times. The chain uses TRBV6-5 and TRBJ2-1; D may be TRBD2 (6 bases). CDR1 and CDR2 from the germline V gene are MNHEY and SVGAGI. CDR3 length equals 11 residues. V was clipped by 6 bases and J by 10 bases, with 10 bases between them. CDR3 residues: CASSRREEQFF. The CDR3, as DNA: TGTGCCAGCAGCCGTCGGGAGGAGCAGTTCTTC.

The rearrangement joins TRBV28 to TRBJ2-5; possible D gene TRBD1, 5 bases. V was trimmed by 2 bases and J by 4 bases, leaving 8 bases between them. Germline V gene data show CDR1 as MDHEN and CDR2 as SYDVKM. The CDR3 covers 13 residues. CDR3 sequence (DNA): TGTGCCAGCAGTTTAGGGGCCCTAGAGACCCAGTACTTC. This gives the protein CASSLGALETQYF.

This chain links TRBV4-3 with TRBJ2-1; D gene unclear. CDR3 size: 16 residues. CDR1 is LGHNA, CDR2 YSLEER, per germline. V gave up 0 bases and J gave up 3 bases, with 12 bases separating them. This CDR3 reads CASSQDIRSYYNEQFF. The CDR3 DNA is TGCGCCAGCAGCCAAGATATCAGGAGCTACTACAATGAGCAGTTCTTC.